This T cell receptor beta chain was observed in a study of cytomegalovirus exposure and HLA in healthy donors. Study results and caveats: By a later analysis, the bulk of CMV-associated TCR beta chains appeared HLA-restricted.

About this clone: Its specificity is not known.

Both 60 Vbeta primers and 13 Jbeta primers went into the PCR. The repertoire was sequenced with immunoSEQ multiplex PCR; TCRdb's copy has only in-frame clones and lacks some. The sample lists 130,000 to 150,000 clones; just under 80% were seen once. Per germline, CDR1 LNHDA and CDR2 SQIVND (reference sequence). CDR3 length: 19 residues. V shed 3 bases, J shed 4 bases, and the junction held 17 bases outside the gene matches. The rearrangement links TRBV19 to TRBJ1-4, with TRBD1 matching 7 bases. This clonotype originated in a man aged 30 to 39 in good health and CMV-seronegative. Material: PBMCs. As DNA, the CDR3 is TGTGCCAGTAGTATTCGATTTTTTTTCGGGACAGTGGATAATGAAAAACTGTTTTTT. It specifies CASSIRFFFGTVDNEKLFF.